Listed below are T cell receptor beta chains from one sample, sequenced in a study of CD8 T cells in Susac syndrome. Each CDR3 protein gets one entry after TCRdb re-called the immunoSEQ multiplex PCR reads with MiXCR. This sample has just over 300,000 distinct CDR3 sequences, with 92% found just once. Sample: CD4+ T cells from PBMCs. These receptors all stem from a human donor with multiple sclerosis. CDR3s include the opening cysteine and the closing phenylalanine or tryptophan. Each record gives: J gene, V gene, D gene, CDR3 protein, CDR3 DNA. D genes are given only for firm matches.

J: TRBJ2-3; V: TRBV24-1; D: -; CDR3: CATSDPPLDTQYF; DNA: TGTGCCACCAGTGATCCCCCCTTGGATACGCAGTATTTT
J: TRBJ2-1; V: TRBV2; D: -; CDR3: CASTIPWGNEQFF; DNA: TGTGCCAGCACGATACCCTGGGGCAATGAGCAGTTCTTC
J: TRBJ2-3; V: TRBV20-1; D: -; CDR3: CSAAPLGISTDTQYF; DNA: TGCAGTGCTGCTCCTTTAGGAATAAGCACAGATACGCAGTATTTT
J: TRBJ2-4; V: TRBV7-8; D: TRBD2; CDR3: CASSLGGEGRIQYF; DNA: TGTGCCAGCAGCTTAGGCGGGGAGGGCAGGATTCAGTACTTC
J: TRBJ2-7; V: TRBV5-1; D: -; CDR3: CASSLRTNYLTYEQYF; DNA: TGCGCCAGCAGCTTGAGAACGAATTACCTAACCTACGAGCAGTACTTC
J: TRBJ2-3; V: TRBV28; D: TRBD2; CDR3: CASSFELAGGSSTDTQYF; DNA: TGTGCCAGCAGTTTCGAGCTAGCGGGAGGTTCTAGCACAGATACGCAGTATTTT
J: TRBJ2-3; V: TRBV6-1; D: -; CDR3: CASSFSGAPDTQYF; DNA: TGTGCCAGCAGCTTTTCGGGGGCCCCAGATACGCAGTATTTT
J: TRBJ2-6; V: TRBV7-2; D: -; CDR3: CASSLAPSNGANVLTF; DNA: TGTGCCAGCAGCTTAGCGCCCTCAAACGGGGCCAACGTCCTGACTTTC
J: TRBJ2-1; V: TRBV6-2/TRBV6-3; D: TRBD2; CDR3: CASSYGLGDNEQFF; DNA: TGTGCCAGCAGTTACGGACTAGGGGACAATGAGCAGTTCTTC
J: TRBJ2-1; V: TRBV4-3; D: TRBD2; CDR3: CASSPGGLARSYNEQFF; DNA: TGCGCCAGCAGCCCCGGTGGACTAGCGCGGTCCTACAATGAGCAGTTCTTC
J: TRBJ2-7; V: TRBV20-1; D: TRBD1; CDR3: CSASRQGLYEQYF; DNA: TGCAGTGCTAGTAGACAGGGTCTCTACGAGCAGTACTTC
J: TRBJ1-2; V: TRBV19; D: -; CDR3: CASSMFQRDYGYTF; DNA: TGTGCCAGTAGTATGTTCCAGAGGGATTATGGCTACACCTTC
J: TRBJ2-4; V: TRBV3-1; D: TRBD1; CDR3: CASSQAGGAKNIQYF; DNA: TGTGCCAGCAGCCAAGCAGGGGGAGCCAAAAACATTCAGTACTTC
J: TRBJ1-2; V: TRBV7-9; D: TRBD1; CDR3: CASSTEGARYIYGYTF; DNA: TGTGCCAGCAGCACCGAGGGGGCGCGTTATATCTATGGCTACACCTTC
J: TRBJ2-2; V: TRBV5-4; D: -; CDR3: CASSLDGGADTGELFF; DNA: TGTGCCAGCAGCTTGGATGGGGGCGCGGACACCGGGGAGCTGTTTTTT
J: TRBJ2-5; V: TRBV2; D: -; CDR3: CASSEVGGTSNQETQYF; DNA: TGTGCCAGCAGTGAAGTGGGGGGTACCTCTAACCAAGAGACCCAGTACTTC
J: TRBJ2-1; V: TRBV7-9; D: TRBD1; CDR3: CASSQPRGSGSSYNEQFF; DNA: TGTGCCAGCAGCCAACCCAGGGGGTCAGGAAGCTCCTACAATGAGCAGTTCTTC
J: TRBJ2-2; V: TRBV5-1; D: -; CDR3: CASSLLGGDTGELFF; DNA: TGCGCCAGCAGCTTGCTTGGGGGTGACACCGGGGAGCTGTTTTTT
J: TRBJ2-5; V: TRBV20-1; D: TRBD2; CDR3: CSAREGGTPRSAQYF; DNA: TGCAGTGCTAGAGAGGGGGGGACCCCCCGATCGGCCCAGTACTTC
J: TRBJ2-1; V: TRBV5-1; D: -; CDR3: CASSFRARRLHEQFF; DNA: TGCGCCAGCAGCTTTAGAGCGAGAAGGTTACATGAGCAGTTCTTC
J: TRBJ2-5; V: TRBV5-1; D: -; CDR3: CASSPLPPQGLYQETQYF; DNA: TGCGCCAGCAGCCCTCTCCCCCCCCAGGGACTGTACCAAGAGACCCAGTACTTC
J: TRBJ1-2; V: TRBV7-2; D: -; CDR3: CASSLDVRGYTF; DNA: TGTGCCAGCAGCTTAGATGTTCGCGGCTACACCTTC